The 2 T cell receptor beta chains reported below all come from one sample, sequenced in a study of control samples from healthy donors and cancer patients (dated by TCRdb to the early 2020s). Library method: the immunoSEQ multiplex PCR assay. TCRdb obtained this table from immuneACCESS and retained in-frame rearrangements with V and J assigned. These tables miss some clones; where compared with another copy, unresolved V genes account for less than half of the shortfall, and the remainder is unexplained. Across this sample there are 190,000 or so clones, with 90% to 95% seen only once. The ten top clones hold around 1.6% of the sample. The sample consisted of blood. The receptors shown here come from a man between 18 and 35 years old in good health.

This clone appeared once. V gene TRBV7-9 combines with J gene TRBJ1-3; 12 bases are shared with TRBD1. The CDR3 length is 17 residues. The germline V gene encodes CDR1 SEHNR and CDR2 FQNEAQ (reference sequence). With 4 bases clipped from V and 3 bases from J, the junction kept 7 bases outside the gene matches. CDR3: CASSSSGQGAFGNTIYF. The DNA for the CDR3 is TGTGCCAGCAGCTCCTCGGGACAGGGGGCATTTGGAAACACCATATATTTT.

The J gene is TRBJ2-7, the V gene TRBV3-1 (or the pseudogene TRBV3-2), with 7 bases aligning to TRBD2. The CDR3 sequence is 14 residues long. In germline, CDR1 is LGHDT, CDR2 YNNKEL (reference sequence). V trimming: 7 bases; J trimming: 7 bases; junction bases outside the gene matches: 13. CDR3 region: CASKPSGPGWEQYF. In DNA form, the CDR3 reads TGTGCCAGCAAACCTAGCGGTCCCGGCTGGGAGCAGTACTTC.